This TCR beta chain comes out of a study of CD8+ T cells in alopecia areata. About this clone: The antigen is undetermined.

Findings of the study overall: Mice showed clearer TCR sharing than patients did, a gap that was possibly HLA-related. Sequencing of scalp tissue also captures the resident alphabeta T cells of normal skin. Compared with normal scalp, lesional scalp had higher clonality and more expanded CD8+ clones.

Once RNA had been extracted, it was reverse transcribed into cDNA to act as the sequencing template. Clones were sequenced by immunoSEQ multiplex PCR, and TCRdb holds only the in-frame ones, with some missing. Counted here are about 140,000 clones, 50% to 65% occurring once; the ten biggest clones make up approximately 4.3%. CDR3 size: 14 residues. Germline V gives CDR1 WSHSY, CDR2 SAAADI. Trimming cost V 8 bases and J 6 bases; bases outside gene matches: 8. The clonotype comes from a human donor in good health. Sequenced sample: CD4+ T cells sorted from blood. The rearrangement joins TRBV10-2 to TRBJ2-1, with 9 positions matching TRBD1. The CDR3 spells CASLTGQGSNEQFF. CDR3 coding DNA: TGCGCCAGCTTAACCGGACAGGGGTCCAATGAGCAGTTCTTC.